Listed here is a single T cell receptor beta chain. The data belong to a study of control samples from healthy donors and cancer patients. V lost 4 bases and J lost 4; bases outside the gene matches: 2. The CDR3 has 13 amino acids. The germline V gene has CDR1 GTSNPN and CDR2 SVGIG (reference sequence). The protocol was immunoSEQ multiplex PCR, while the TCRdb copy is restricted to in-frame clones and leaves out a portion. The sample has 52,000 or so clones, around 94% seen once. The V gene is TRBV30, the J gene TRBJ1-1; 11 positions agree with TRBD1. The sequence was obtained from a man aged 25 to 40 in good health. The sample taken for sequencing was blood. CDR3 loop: CAWTGQGATEAFF. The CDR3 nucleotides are TGTGCCTGGACCGGACAGGGGGCCACTGAAGCTTTCTTT.